These 30 T cell receptor beta chains were all obtained from the same sample, sequenced in a study of shared T cell receptors in the human thymus. TCRdb's copy holds only in-frame clones and misses some; the assay was immunoSEQ multiplex PCR. The data show hundreds of thousands of clones, more than 75% seen once. The sample was also linked to a second study, of human thymus T cells.

The material sequenced was thymocytes. These TCRs come from a boy under three years old with a congenital heart defect.

The chain has TRBV10-3 and TRBJ2-1; tentatively, D is TRBD2 (7 bases). V was shortened by 2 bases and J by 3 bases, with 23 bases between the two germline ends. Germline V gene lookup returns CDR1 ENHRY and CDR2 SYGVKD. This CDR3 contains 19 residues. Here the CDR3 DNA reads TGTGCCATCAGTGAGAGTCGGCCGGGGGGCGGGAGTAGCTACAATGAGCAGTTCTTC. This gives the protein CAISESRPGGGSSYNEQFF.

This clone showed up just once. V and J are TRBV27 and TRBJ1-4; 7 bases are shared with TRBD1. Per the germline V gene, CDR1 is MNHEY and CDR2 is SMNVEV (reference sequence). The CDR3 sequence is 18 residues long. Trimming removed 6 bases from V and 6 bases from J; junction bases left unmatched: 19. CDR3 residues: CASRSDNLRGLGDEKLFF. CDR3 in DNA: TGTGCCAGCAGAAGCGACAACTTAAGGGGGCTTGGCGATGAAAAACTGTTTTTT.

The chain combines TRBV28 with TRBJ2-7, with 7 bases identical to TRBD1. The germline gives CDR1 MDHEN, CDR2 SYDVKM. Trimming cost V 8 bases and J 2 bases; bases outside gene matches: 3. CDR3 length: 12 residues. The CDR3 protein is CASGGQPYEQYF. Written as DNA, the CDR3 is TGTGCCAGCGGGGGACAGCCCTACGAGCAGTACTTC.

This clone was seen just once. The rearrangement links TRBV4-1 to TRBJ2-3; TRBD2 agrees at 9 bases. V trimming: 0 bases; J trimming: 0 bases; junction bases outside the gene matches: 4. Looked up from germline, CDR1 is MGHRA and CDR2 is YSYEKL. The CDR3 is made up of 17 amino acids. The CDR3 loop is CASSQDGLAISTDTQYF. CDR3 DNA: TGCGCCAGCAGCCAAGATGGACTAGCGATTAGCACAGATACGCAGTATTTT.

The genes are TRBV4-1 and TRBJ2-1; 7 bases match TRBD2. CDR1 is MGHRA, CDR2 YSYEKL, per germline. The CDR3 is 16 amino acids. The trim removed 2 bases at V and 9 bases at J, leaving 13 bases unmatched. Written as DNA, the CDR3 is TGCGCCAGCAGCCAACACCCCAAAGGGAGGGGTGTTGAGCAGTTCTTC. Encoded protein: CASSQHPKGRGVEQFF.

The chain uses TRBV7-9 and TRBJ2-3, with D possibly matching TRBD1 (6 bases). Trimming removed 7 bases at V and 0 bases at J, with 11 bases between. The germline gives CDR1 SEHNR, CDR2 FQNEAQ (reference sequence). This CDR3 has 14 amino acids. The DNA of the CDR3 is TGTGCCAGCACCCGGACAGCTAGCACAGATACGCAGTATTTT. It specifies CASTRTASTDTQYF.

The chain is built from TRBV5-1 and TRBJ2-5, with unresolved D. The V and J ends lost 0 bases and 0 bases respectively, with 9 bases between them. This CDR3 has 15 amino acids. CDR1 is SGHRS and CDR2 is YFSETQ in the germline V gene. The CDR3 sequence: CASSLGAQYQETQYF. The CDR3, as DNA: TGCGCCAGCAGCTTGGGGGCTCAGTACCAAGAGACCCAGTACTTC.

The chain is built from TRBV7-2 and TRBJ2-7; 9 nucleotides align to TRBD2. The CDR3 runs to 17 residues. Germline CDR1 and CDR2: SGHTA and FQGNSA. After removal of 2 bases from V and 6 bases from J, the junction contained 14 bases not matched to a gene. The CDR3 coding sequence is TGTGCCAGCAGCTTAACGAGACGGCGGGAGGGCCGGGGCGAGCAGTACTTC. Protein: CASSLTRRREGRGEQYF.

The rearrangement links TRBV5-1 to TRBJ2-7, with TRBD2 matching 8 bases. Losses at the gene ends were 4 bases for V and 1 base for J; bases not matched to a gene: 10. CDR3 length: 16 amino acids. Germline CDR1 SGHRS, CDR2 YFSETQ. This CDR3 reads CASSPRTSGPSYEQYF. As DNA, the CDR3 is TGCGCCAGCAGCCCCCGTACTAGCGGTCCGTCCTACGAGCAGTACTTC.

The rearrangement links TRBV4-2 to TRBJ2-7, with D possibly TRBD2 on 6 matching bases. This CDR3 is 18 amino acids long. V lost 1 base to trimming and J lost 12 bases, with 31 bases between them. The germline gives CDR1 LGHNA, CDR2 YNFKEQ. As DNA, the CDR3 is TGTGCCAGCAGCCAAGGGGGAAGAAGGAGGGGCCCACCGGTTTGTCTGTACTTC. As protein: CASSQGGRRRGPPVCLYF.

The V and J genes are TRBV4-3 and TRBJ2-1; the match to TRBD2 covers 7 bases. V trimming: 4 bases; J trimming: 5 bases; junction bases outside the gene matches: 17. The CDR3 covers 18 residues. The V gene's germline CDR1 is LGHNA and CDR2 YSLEER. Here the CDR3 DNA reads TGCGCCAGCAGCCCCGGGGCGGGACCCTACGCGGGGGACAATGAGCAGTTCTTC. It codes for CASSPGAGPYAGDNEQFF.

The chain couples TRBV28 to TRBJ2-6, with TRBD1 matching over 9 bases. Germline CDR1 is MDHEN and CDR2 is SYDVKM. The CDR3 is 18 residues long. After removal of 3 bases from V and 2 bases from J, the junction contained 8 bases not matched to a gene. CDR3 nucleotide sequence: TGTGCCAGCAGTTTTTTGGGACAGGGTGTAACTGGGGCCAACGTCCTGACTTTC. It specifies CASSFLGQGVTGANVLTF.

The CDR3 nucleotides read TGTGCCAGCAGTGATCCCCCCTTTCGCACAGATACGCAGTATTTT. Amino acids: CASSDPPFRTDTQYF. V usage is TRBV2 and J usage is TRBJ2-3; D is ambiguous. CDR1 and CDR2 from the germline V gene are SNHLY and FYNNEI. The CDR3 has 15 amino acids. Trimming shortened V by 3 bases and J by 1 base, and 11 bases separated the two germline ends.

The chain employs TRBV10-1 and TRBJ2-6; 7 nucleotides agree with TRBD1. Germline CDR1 WNHNN, CDR2 SYGVQD (reference sequence). This CDR3 has 15 residues. The V and J ends lost 11 bases and 0 bases, in that order; junction bases with no gene match: 7. This CDR3 reads CAGGQCLSGANVLTF. For the CDR3, the DNA is TGCGCCGGGGGACAGTGCCTCTCTGGGGCCAACGTCCTGACTTTC.

The chain carries TRBV25-1 and TRBJ2-1; 7 bases map to TRBD2. After removal of 7 bases from V and 10 bases from J, the junction contained 16 bases not matched to a gene. CDR1 and CDR2 (germline): MGHDK, SYGVNS. The CDR3 runs to 15 residues. CDR3 sequence (DNA): TGTGCCAGCACCTCGGGGGGAGATAGCAATCGGGAGCAGTTCTTC. Protein product: CASTSGGDSNREQFF.

This chain uses TRBV11-3 with TRBJ2-5, with D tentatively TRBD2 (5 bases). Deletions cut 2 bases from V and 5 bases from J, with 21 bases between. The CDR3 length is 17 residues. CDR1 is SGHNT, CDR2 YENEEA, per germline. In DNA, the CDR3 is TGTGCCAGCAGCTTATGGGAGCCCTACGGCCTGGCGGAGACCCAGTACTTC. Protein sequence: CASSLWEPYGLAETQYF. The full variable domain, its missing parts supplied by reference TRBV11-3 and TRBJ2-5, is EAGVVQSPRYKIIEKKQPVAFWCNPISGHNTLYWYLQNLGQGPELLIRYENEEAVDDSQLPKDRFSAERLKGVDSTLKIQPAELGDSAVYLCASSLWEPYGLAETQYFGPGTRLLVL.

The CDR3 reads CASSQSPRGTGIHEQYF. The CDR3 DNA is TGTGCCAGCAGCCAATCCCCAAGGGGGACAGGGATCCACGAGCAGTACTTC. V gene TRBV14 combines with J gene TRBJ2-7; 9 nucleotides match TRBD1. Germline lookup yields CDR1 SGHDN and CDR2 FVKESK. The CDR3 has 17 amino acids. V lost 2 bases to trimming and J lost 5 bases; unmatched junction nucleotides: 13.

The rearrangement joins TRBV14 to TRBJ2-1, with 11 nucleotides matching TRBD2. V lost 0 bases, J lost 3 bases, and 10 bases stayed unmatched. Germline CDR1 reads SGHDN; CDR2 reads FVKESK. The length of the CDR3 is 19 residues. For the CDR3, the DNA is TGTGCCAGCAGCCAAGAGGGAATAGCGGGAGGGCCCAGCTACAATGAGCAGTTCTTC. Its translation: CASSQEGIAGGPSYNEQFF. Together with reference TRBV14 and TRBJ2-1, the CDR3 gives the full variable domain: EAGVTQFPSHSVIEKGQTVTLRCDPISGHDNLYWYRRVMGKEIKFLLHFVKESKQDESGMPNNRFLAERTGGTYSTLKVQPAELEDSGVYFCASSQEGIAGGPSYNEQFFGPGTRLTVL.

The chain joins TRBV2 to TRBJ1-4, with 10 bases identical to TRBD1. V gave up 5 bases and J gave up 11 bases; unmatched junction bases: 11. The germline gives CDR1 SNHLY, CDR2 FYNNEI. The CDR3 totals 15 residues. Written as DNA, the CDR3 is TGTGCCAGCAGTCACAACGACAGGGGGCAGGGGAAACTGTTTTTT. Protein: CASSHNDRGQGKLFF.

This chain's CDR3 is CASRHYRDTGELFF. The CDR3 DNA sequence: TGTGCCAGCAGACATTACAGGGACACCGGGGAGCTGTTTTTT. V is TRBV6-1 and J is TRBJ2-2; D possibly corresponds to TRBD1 (6 bases). The germline CDR1 and CDR2 sequences are MNHNS and SASEGT. CDR3 length: 14 amino acids. V was clipped by 6 bases and J by 3 bases, with 11 bases between them.

The gene calls are TRBV11-2 and TRBJ2-7; D might be TRBD1 (6 bases). Germline V gene data show CDR1 as SGHAT and CDR2 as FQNNGV. There are 17 residues in the CDR3. V was pared by 3 bases and J by 1 base, with 19 bases between. In nucleotides, the CDR3 is TGTGCCAGCAGCTTCGCCACTGACAGGATGCAATCCTACGAGCAGTACTTC. Translation gives CASSFATDRMQSYEQYF. The full variable domain, in which reference TRBV11-2 and TRBJ2-7 provide the parts outside the CDR3, is EAGVAQSPRYKIIEKRQSVAFWCNPISGHATLYWYQQILGQGPKLLIQFQNNGVVDDSQLPKDRFSAERLKGVDSTLKIQPAKLEDSAVYLCASSFATDRMQSYEQYFGPGTRLTVT.

The chain has TRBV27 and TRBJ2-3, with no clear D. Looked up from germline, CDR1 is MNHEY and CDR2 is SMNVEV (reference sequence). This CDR3 region has 16 residues. The V end lost 7 bases, the J end lost 0 bases, and 17 bases lay between the germline ends. CDR3 nucleotides: TGTGCCAGCACCGCGGCCCCAGACGAAAGCACAGATACGCAGTATTTT. It specifies CASTAAPDESTDTQYF.

The rearrangement links TRBV4-3 to TRBJ2-4, with D perhaps matching TRBD2 (6 bases). The germline gives CDR1 LGHNA, CDR2 YSLEER. V lost 0 bases and J lost 2, with 17 bases in between. The CDR3 runs to 18 residues. CDR3 DNA sequence: TGCGCCAGCAGCCAAGATCCAACGGGAGAGGTCTCCAAAAACATTCAGTACTTC. It codes for CASSQDPTGEVSKNIQYF.

The rearrangement uses TRBV5-4 and TRBJ2-5; D perhaps matches TRBD2 (6 bases). The germline CDR1 and CDR2 sequences are SGHNT and YYREEE (reference sequence). V was trimmed by 0 bases and J by 1 base, leaving 13 bases between them. The CDR3 is 16 amino acids. CDR3 in amino acids: CASSLAEAGRQETQYF. Written as DNA, the CDR3 is TGTGCCAGCAGCTTGGCCGAGGCGGGACGCCAAGAGACCCAGTACTTC.

The chain recombines TRBV7-2 with TRBJ2-7, with 8 bases that match TRBD1. J lost 3 bases, V lost 6 bases, and 7 bases had no gene match. The CDR3 length is 14 residues. From germline, CDR1 is SGHTA and CDR2 FQGNSA. The CDR3 sequence: CASRSRGQDYEQYF. CDR3 bases: TGTGCCAGCAGATCCCGGGGACAGGACTACGAGCAGTACTTC.

V usage is TRBV11-3 and J usage is TRBJ1-3; no reliable D call. The CDR3 totals 16 residues. Per the germline V gene, CDR1 is SGHNT and CDR2 is YENEEA. Trimming removed 5 bases from V and 0 bases from J, with 14 bases in between. CDR3 nucleotide sequence: TGTGCCAGCAGCCTAACCACAGAGACCTCTGGAAACACCATATATTTT. As protein: CASSLTTETSGNTIYF. The full variable domain, in which reference TRBV11-3 and TRBJ1-3 provide the parts outside the CDR3, is EAGVVQSPRYKIIEKKQPVAFWCNPISGHNTLYWYLQNLGQGPELLIRYENEEAVDDSQLPKDRFSAERLKGVDSTLKIQPAELGDSAVYLCASSLTTETSGNTIYFGEGSWLTVV.

The chain employs TRBV5-1 and TRBJ2-1; 9 bases align to TRBD2. CDR1 and CDR2 from the germline V gene are SGHRS and YFSETQ. This CDR3 spans 16 amino acids. V was pared by 4 bases and J by 10 bases, with 15 bases of the junction left unmatched. The CDR3 DNA sequence: TGCGCCAGCAGCCTGCCTAGCGGGACCAATCTTTTGGAGCAGTTCTTC. Amino acid sequence: CASSLPSGTNLLEQFF.

In DNA, the CDR3 is TGTGCCAGCAGTCGGGACTGTAGCTCCTACGAGCAGTACTTC. Translating it yields CASSRDCSSYEQYF. V gene TRBV7-9 combines with J gene TRBJ2-7, with a weak D call TRBD2 (6 bases). Germline V gene sequence: CDR1 SEHNR, CDR2 FQNEAQ (reference sequence). The CDR3 consists of 14 residues. V was cut by 6 bases and J by 0 bases, with 12 bases left in between.

This clone was seen only once. The chain has TRBV4-1 and TRBJ2-4; TRBD1 might be the D (5 bases). The germline V gene encodes CDR1 MGHRA and CDR2 YSYEKL. CDR3 length equals 20 residues. V was pared by 0 bases and J by 0 bases, with 21 bases between. The CDR3 protein is CASSQDRDGAQLLAKNIQYF. CDR3 bases: TGCGCCAGCAGCCAAGATAGGGATGGGGCTCAACTATTAGCCAAAAACATTCAGTACTTC.

This chain uses TRBV7-2 with TRBJ2-3; TRBD2 matches at 12 bases. Germline trimming cut 5 bases from V and 6 bases from J; bases unmatched to any gene: 9. Germline CDR1 and CDR2: SGHTA and FQGNSA. This CDR3 has 16 amino acids. CDR3 nucleotides: TGTGCCAGCAGCCCACGACTAGCGGGAGAGTCGGATACGCAGTATTTT. This translates into CASSPRLAGESDTQYF.